Following are 10 T cell receptor beta chains from one sample sequenced in a study of early T cells in non-severe SARS-CoV-2 infection. TCRdb used MiXCR to reprocess the 5' RACE reads, holding one entry per CDR3 protein. The data show roughly 61,000 distinct CDR3 sequences, about 10% seen once. Specimen: whole blood. The source is an adult who was a healthcare worker with PCR-confirmed SARS-CoV-2 infection or an uninfected control (not recorded which).

This clonotype was detected only a few times. The V gene is TRBV20-1, the J gene TRBJ1-1, with D unresolved. Germline lookup yields CDR1 DFQATT and CDR2 SNEGSKA (reference sequence). The CDR3 length is 13 residues. V was pared by 5 bases and J by 0 bases, with 10 bases between. CDR3: CSAEVAVNTEAFF. The CDR3 DNA sequence: TGCAGTGCTGAGGTAGCGGTGAACACTGAAGCTTTCTTT.

The rearrangement joins TRBV7-2 to TRBJ2-3; 8 nucleotides agree with TRBD2. The CDR3 is 16 amino acids. Germline trimming cut 5 bases from V and 3 bases from J; bases unmatched to any gene: 10. The germline V gene encodes CDR1 SGHTA and CDR2 FQGNSA. The CDR3 sequence is CASSLRSGRLTDTQYF. The CDR3 DNA reads as TGTGCCAGCAGCCTCAGGAGCGGGAGACTAACAGATACGCAGTATTTT.

This clonotype was detected many times. The chain carries TRBV5-4 and TRBJ2-4, with 8 positions matching TRBD1. In germline, CDR1 is SGHNT, CDR2 YYREEE (reference sequence). There are 15 residues in the CDR3. V dropped 9 bases and J dropped 1; count of bases not matched to a gene: 9. The CDR3 loop reads CATKEGDRAKNIQYF. CDR3 sequence (DNA): TGTGCCACCAAAGAGGGGGACAGGGCCAAAAACATTCAGTACTTC.

The chain couples TRBV18 to TRBJ2-2; D possibly corresponds to TRBD1 (6 bases). The CDR3 covers 16 residues. The germline CDR1 and CDR2 sequences are KGHSH and LQKENI. V gave up 3 bases and J gave up 2 bases, with 13 bases separating them. Written as DNA, the CDR3 is TGTGCCAGCTCACCCCCGGACAGATTAAACACCGGGGAGCTGTTTTTT. As protein: CASSPPDRLNTGELFF.

V and J are TRBV10-3 and TRBJ2-6, with TRBD1 identical over 8 bases. The germline V gene encodes CDR1 ENHRY and CDR2 SYGVKD. V shed 7 bases, J shed 3 bases, and the junction held 5 bases outside the gene matches. The CDR3 consists of 15 residues. The CDR3 DNA reads as TGTGCCATCATGGACAGGGAGTATGGGGCCAACGTCCTGACTTTC. Translated, it gives CAIMDREYGANVLTF.

This clonotype showed up many times. This sequence joins TRBV7-2 and TRBJ2-1, with D possibly TRBD2 on 5 matching bases. Per the germline V gene, CDR1 is SGHTA and CDR2 is FQGNSA. CDR3 length: 16 amino acids. Trimming left V 5 bases short and J 0 bases short, with 14 bases between. The CDR3 loop reads CASSPIAGHSYNEQFF. The CDR3 region has the DNA TGTGCCAGCAGCCCCATCGCGGGCCACTCCTACAATGAGCAGTTCTTC.

This clonotype was seen at least ten times. The chain recombines TRBV29-1 with TRBJ2-7; D is ambiguous. Germline assignment: CDR1 SQVTM and CDR2 ANQGSEA. V lost 7 bases and J 0 bases, leaving 10 bases between the germline ends. The CDR3 has 12 residues. In DNA form, the CDR3 reads TGCAGCGCCGGAGAGCCCTCCTACGAGCAGTACTTC. This sequence encodes CSAGEPSYEQYF.

A few counts support this clonotype. The chain joins TRBV7-2 to TRBJ2-7; D perhaps matches TRBD2 (5 bases). V was shortened by 2 bases and J by 6 bases, with 11 bases between the two germline ends. The germline CDR1 and CDR2 sequences are SGHTA and FQGNSA. The CDR3 length is 13 residues. CDR3 in amino acids: CASSLTRIGEQYF. The CDR3, as DNA: TGTGCCAGCAGCTTAACTAGAATCGGCGAGCAGTACTTC.

This clonotype was seen only a few times. This rearrangement joins TRBV7-2 to TRBJ2-7, with D uncertain. Germline lookup yields CDR1 SGHTA and CDR2 FQGNSA. Between the trimmed V and J ends, which lost 5 bases and 3 bases, there was a span of 11 bases. CDR3 length: 13 amino acids. CDR3 in DNA: TGTGCCAGCAGCCCAGAGGCGATCTACGAGCAGTACTTC. Residues: CASSPEAIYEQYF.

The J gene is TRBJ2-2, the V gene TRBV20-1, with D possibly matching TRBD2 (6 bases). V shed 2 bases and J shed 6 bases, with 16 bases lying between them. This CDR3 is built from 15 residues. CDR1 and CDR2 (germline): DFQATT, SNEGSKA (reference sequence). CDR3 coding DNA: TGCAGTGCTAGACCGCACCTGACTAGGGCCGGGGAGCTGTTTTTT. Amino acids: CSARPHLTRAGELFF.